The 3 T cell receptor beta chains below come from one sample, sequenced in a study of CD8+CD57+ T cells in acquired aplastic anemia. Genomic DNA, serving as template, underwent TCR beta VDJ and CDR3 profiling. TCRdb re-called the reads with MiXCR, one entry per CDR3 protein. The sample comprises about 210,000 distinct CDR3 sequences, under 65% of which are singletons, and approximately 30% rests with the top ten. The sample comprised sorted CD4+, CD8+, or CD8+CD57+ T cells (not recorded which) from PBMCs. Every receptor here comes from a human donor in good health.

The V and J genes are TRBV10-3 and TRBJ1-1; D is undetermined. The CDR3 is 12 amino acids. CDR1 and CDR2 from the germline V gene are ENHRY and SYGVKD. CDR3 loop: CAHDGMNTEAFF. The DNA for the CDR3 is TGTGCACACGACGGAATGAACACTGAAGCTTTCTTT.

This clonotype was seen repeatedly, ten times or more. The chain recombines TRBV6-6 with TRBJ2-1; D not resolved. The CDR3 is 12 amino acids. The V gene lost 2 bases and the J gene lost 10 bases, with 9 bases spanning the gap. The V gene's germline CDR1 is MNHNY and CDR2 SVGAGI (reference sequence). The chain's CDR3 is CASSYGETEQFF. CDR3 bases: TGTGCCAGCAGTTACGGGGAAACCGAGCAGTTCTTC.

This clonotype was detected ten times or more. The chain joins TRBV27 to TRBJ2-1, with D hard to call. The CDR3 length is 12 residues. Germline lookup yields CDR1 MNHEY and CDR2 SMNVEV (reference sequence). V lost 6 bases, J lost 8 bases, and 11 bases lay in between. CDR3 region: CASSPTAHEQFF. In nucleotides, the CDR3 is TGTGCCAGCAGCCCAACTGCCCATGAGCAGTTCTTC.